This is a list of T cell receptor beta chains from one sample in a study of T cell responses to AZD1222 COVID-19 vaccine. This table comes from immunoSEQ multiplex PCR, and its TCRdb copy is limited to in-frame clones, with some not included. The sample lists about 270,000 clones; almost 95% were seen once. Source: peripheral blood, taken 28 days after the second AZD1222 dose. These receptors all come from an adult who received the AZD1222 COVID-19 vaccine. The CDR3 runs from the conserved cysteine through the conserved F or W. The D gene is left open where the match is weak. The size entry is marked missing in some rows and otherwise reads once, few, many or a size class.

j_gene: TRBJ1-2; v_gene: TRBV7-2; d_gene: .; abundance: .; CDR3nt: TGTGCCAGCAGCCCCAGCGGCAGGGATTACTATGGCTACACCTTC; CDR3aa: CASSPSGRDYYGYTF
j_gene: TRBJ1-2; v_gene: TRBV19; d_gene: TRBD1; abundance: .; CDR3nt: TGTGCCAGTAGTATAGGGGCGACAGGGTTTACTGGTGGCTACACCTTC; CDR3aa: CASSIGATGFTGGYTF
j_gene: TRBJ2-7; v_gene: TRBV7-9; d_gene: .; abundance: .; CDR3nt: TGTGCCAGCAGCCCGGCGGGATACGAGCAGTACTTC; CDR3aa: CASSPAGYEQYF
j_gene: TRBJ1-2; v_gene: TRBV27; d_gene: TRBD1; abundance: .; CDR3nt: TGTGCCAGCAGGACACAGGGGGCCCGGAGGGGTGGCTACACCTTC; CDR3aa: CASRTQGARRGGYTF
j_gene: TRBJ2-1; v_gene: TRBV28; d_gene: .; abundance: .; CDR3nt: TGTGCCAGCAGCGCTCACAGGGCTACCTACAATGAGCAGTTCTTC; CDR3aa: CASSAHRATYNEQFF
j_gene: TRBJ2-7; v_gene: TRBV6-2/TRBV6-3; d_gene: TRBD2; abundance: .; CDR3nt: TGTGCCAGCAGTCGGACTAGCGGGAGGCAAGAGCAGTACTTC; CDR3aa: CASSRTSGRQEQYF
j_gene: TRBJ2-6; v_gene: TRBV21-1; d_gene: .; abundance: .; CDR3nt: TGTGCCAGCAGCAAAGGCGGGGCCAACGTCCTGACTTTC; CDR3aa: CASSKGGANVLTF
j_gene: TRBJ2-7; v_gene: TRBV2; d_gene: TRBD1; abundance: .; CDR3nt: TGTGCCAGCAGTGGACCGGGACAGACTTCCGAGCAGTACTTC; CDR3aa: CASSGPGQTSEQYF
j_gene: TRBJ1-1; v_gene: TRBV6-1; d_gene: .; abundance: .; CDR3nt: TGTGCCAGCAGTGATTCCGTGTGGAGTGCAGCTTTCTTT; CDR3aa: CASSDSVWSAAFF
j_gene: TRBJ2-2; v_gene: TRBV5-1; d_gene: TRBD1; abundance: .; CDR3nt: TGCGCCAGCAGGGCTGGGACAGGAGGTACCGGGGAGCTGTTTTTT; CDR3aa: CASRAGTGGTGELFF
j_gene: TRBJ1-2; v_gene: TRBV28; d_gene: TRBD1; abundance: .; CDR3nt: TGTGCCAGCAGAGAAGGGACAGGCTTCTATGGCTACACCTTC; CDR3aa: CASREGTGFYGYTF
j_gene: TRBJ2-1; v_gene: TRBV19; d_gene: .; abundance: once; CDR3nt: TGTGCCAGTAGTATAGCGGGAGAATTGAACAATGAGCAGTTCTTC; CDR3aa: CASSIAGELNNEQFF
j_gene: TRBJ2-7; v_gene: TRBV19; d_gene: TRBD1; abundance: .; CDR3nt: TGTGCCAGTAGTATTGGGACAGGGACCTACGAGCAGTACTTC; CDR3aa: CASSIGTGTYEQYF
j_gene: TRBJ2-7; v_gene: TRBV27; d_gene: TRBD2; abundance: .; CDR3nt: TGTGCCAGCAGTTTAGTACTAGCGGGAGTGGGGGAGCAGTACTTC; CDR3aa: CASSLVLAGVGEQYF
j_gene: TRBJ1-2; v_gene: TRBV13; d_gene: .; abundance: .; CDR3nt: TGTGCCAGCAGCTTAGAGGGTATATCATCAGACCAAGCTGCTAACTATGGCTACACCTTC; CDR3aa: CASSLEGISSDQAANYGYTF
j_gene: TRBJ2-7; v_gene: TRBV18; d_gene: TRBD2; abundance: .; CDR3nt: TGTGCCAGCTCACATACTAGCGGGAGCTCCTACGAGCAGTACTTC; CDR3aa: CASSHTSGSSYEQYF
j_gene: TRBJ1-4; v_gene: TRBV27; d_gene: .; abundance: .; CDR3nt: TGTGCCAGCTACTACGGAGGCACCCCAACTAATGAAAAACTGTTTTTT; CDR3aa: CASYYGGTPTNEKLFF
j_gene: TRBJ1-1; v_gene: TRBV5-6; d_gene: .; abundance: .; CDR3nt: TGTGCCAGCAGCAGGCCCGGGACCCAGAACACTGAAGCTTTCTTT; CDR3aa: CASSRPGTQNTEAFF
j_gene: TRBJ2-7; v_gene: TRBV7-8; d_gene: .; abundance: .; CDR3nt: TGTGCCAGCGAGGGGGACACCACCTACGAGCAGTACTTC; CDR3aa: CASEGDTTYEQYF
j_gene: TRBJ1-2; v_gene: TRBV7-8; d_gene: .; abundance: .; CDR3nt: TGTGCCAGCAGTTCCTACAGGGATGGGGTAGATGGCTACACCTTC; CDR3aa: CASSSYRDGVDGYTF
j_gene: TRBJ2-7; v_gene: TRBV9; d_gene: .; abundance: .; CDR3nt: TGTGCCAGCAGCGTAGCGGGTAGCTCGGCCTACGAGCAGTACTTC; CDR3aa: CASSVAGSSAYEQYF
j_gene: TRBJ2-7; v_gene: TRBV6-6; d_gene: TRBD1; abundance: .; CDR3nt: TGTGCCAGCAGTGGATCCCGGGACAGGGAATCGGAGGCATTCCCCTACGAGCAGTACTTC; CDR3aa: CASSGSRDRESEAFPYEQYF
j_gene: TRBJ1-1; v_gene: TRBV28; d_gene: .; abundance: .; CDR3nt: TGTGCCAGCAGCCTCCTACATAACATGAACACTGAAGCTTTCTTT; CDR3aa: CASSLLHNMNTEAFF
j_gene: TRBJ2-7; v_gene: TRBV27; d_gene: .; abundance: .; CDR3nt: TGTGCCAGCAGTGCGGGGACGGTTGCCTACGAGCAGTACTTC; CDR3aa: CASSAGTVAYEQYF
j_gene: TRBJ1-5; v_gene: TRBV29-1; d_gene: .; abundance: .; CDR3nt: TGCAGCGTTTCCCCAGGGGCCAGCAATCAGCCCCAGCATTTT; CDR3aa: CSVSPGASNQPQHF
j_gene: TRBJ2-2; v_gene: TRBV24-1; d_gene: .; abundance: .; CDR3nt: TGTGCCACCAGTGATTTTCGGGACGCCACCGGGGAGCTGTTTTTT; CDR3aa: CATSDFRDATGELFF
j_gene: TRBJ1-2; v_gene: TRBV4-2; d_gene: TRBD1; abundance: .; CDR3nt: TGTGCCAGCAGCCAAGAATCGTCAGGGGGCTTTGACTATGGCTACACCTTC; CDR3aa: CASSQESSGGFDYGYTF
j_gene: TRBJ2-1; v_gene: TRBV11-2; d_gene: .; abundance: .; CDR3nt: TGTGCCAGCAGCTTAGGCCTACAGGTGGGCCCCTACAATGAGCAGTTCTTC; CDR3aa: CASSLGLQVGPYNEQFF
j_gene: TRBJ1-4; v_gene: TRBV4-1; d_gene: .; abundance: .; CDR3nt: TGCGCCAGCAGCCAGGCAAGGAACACTAATGAAAAACTGTTTTTT; CDR3aa: CASSQARNTNEKLFF
j_gene: TRBJ2-7; v_gene: TRBV9; d_gene: .; abundance: .; CDR3nt: TGTGCCAGCAGCACCCACCGCGGAGAGCAGTACTTC; CDR3aa: CASSTHRGEQYF
j_gene: TRBJ1-6; v_gene: TRBV7-9; d_gene: TRBD1; abundance: .; CDR3nt: TGTGCCAGCAGTCACGGACAGGGCTCCCTAGATTCACCCCTCCACTTT; CDR3aa: CASSHGQGSLDSPLHF
j_gene: TRBJ1-5; v_gene: TRBV28; d_gene: TRBD1; abundance: .; CDR3nt: TGTGCCAGCAGTTTATCCAGGACAGGGGTTTTTAGCAATCAGCCCCAGCATTTT; CDR3aa: CASSLSRTGVFSNQPQHF